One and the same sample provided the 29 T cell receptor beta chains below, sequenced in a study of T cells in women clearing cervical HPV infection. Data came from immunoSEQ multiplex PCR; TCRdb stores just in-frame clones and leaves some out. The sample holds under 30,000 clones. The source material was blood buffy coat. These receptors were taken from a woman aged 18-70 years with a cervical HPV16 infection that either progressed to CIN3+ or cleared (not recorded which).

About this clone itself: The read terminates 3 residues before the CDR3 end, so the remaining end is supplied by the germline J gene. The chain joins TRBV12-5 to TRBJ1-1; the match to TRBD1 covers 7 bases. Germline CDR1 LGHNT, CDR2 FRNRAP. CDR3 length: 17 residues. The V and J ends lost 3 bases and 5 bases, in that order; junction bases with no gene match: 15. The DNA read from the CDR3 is TGTGCTAGTGGTTTAAATATCATGCAGGGGGTGAGAACTGAA. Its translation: CASGLNIMQGVRTE. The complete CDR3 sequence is CASGLNIMQGVRTEAFF.

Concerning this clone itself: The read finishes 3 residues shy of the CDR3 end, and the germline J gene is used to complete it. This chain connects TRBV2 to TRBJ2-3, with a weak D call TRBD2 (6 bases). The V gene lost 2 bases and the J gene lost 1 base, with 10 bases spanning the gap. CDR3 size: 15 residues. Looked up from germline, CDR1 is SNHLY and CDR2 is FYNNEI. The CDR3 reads CASSERGDRTDTQYF. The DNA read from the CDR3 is TGTGCCAGCAGTGAACGCGGGGATCGCACAGATACG.

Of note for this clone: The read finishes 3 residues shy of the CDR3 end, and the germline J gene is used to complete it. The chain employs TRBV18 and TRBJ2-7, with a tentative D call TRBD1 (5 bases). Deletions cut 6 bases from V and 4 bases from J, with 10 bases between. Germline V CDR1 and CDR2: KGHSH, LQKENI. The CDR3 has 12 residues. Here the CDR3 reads CASSGAEYEQYF. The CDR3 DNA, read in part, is TGTGCCAGCTCTGGGGCCGAATACGAG.

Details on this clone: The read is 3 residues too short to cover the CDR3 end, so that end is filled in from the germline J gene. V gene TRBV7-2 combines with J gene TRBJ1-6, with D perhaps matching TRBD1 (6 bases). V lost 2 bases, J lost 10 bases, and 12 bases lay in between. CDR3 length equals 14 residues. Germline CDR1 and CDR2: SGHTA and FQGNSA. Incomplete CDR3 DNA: TGTGCCAGCAGCTTACCCCAGGGGATCTCACCC. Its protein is CASSLPQGISP. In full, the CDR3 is CASSLPQGISPLHF.

CDR3 protein: CSARDDLRTGYNEQFF. Partial CDR3 DNA: TGCAGTGCTAGAGATGACTTACGGACAGGATACAATGAG. This rearrangement joins TRBV20-1 to TRBJ2-1, with 7 nucleotides matching TRBD1. The observed sequence ends 3 residues before the CDR3 terminus, with the missing tail filled in from the germline J gene. Looked up from germline, CDR1 is DFQATT and CDR2 is SNEGSKA (reference sequence). This CDR3 is built from 16 residues. Trimming at V came to 0 bases and at J to 4 bases, leaving 9 bases not matched to a gene.

The DNA read from the CDR3 is TGCGCCAGCAGCTTGGTGGCGGGAGAAGCAGATACG. Amino acids: CASSLVAGEADT. The CDR3 in full is CASSLVAGEADTQYF. The genes are TRBV5-1 and TRBJ2-3, with 7 bases identical to TRBD2. The read ends 3 residues shy of where the CDR3 ends; the end is completed using the germline J gene. The CDR3 has 15 residues. Looked up from germline, CDR1 is SGHRS and CDR2 is YFSETQ. V trimming: 0 bases; J trimming: 4 bases; junction bases outside the gene matches: 5. Combining the CDR3 with reference TRBV5-1 and TRBJ2-3 gives the whole variable domain KAGVTQTPRYLIKTRGQQVTLSCSPISGHRSVSWYQQTPGQGLQFLFEYFSETQRNKGNFPGRFSGRQFSNSRSEMNVSTLELGDSALYLCASSLVAGEADTQYFGPGTRLTVL.

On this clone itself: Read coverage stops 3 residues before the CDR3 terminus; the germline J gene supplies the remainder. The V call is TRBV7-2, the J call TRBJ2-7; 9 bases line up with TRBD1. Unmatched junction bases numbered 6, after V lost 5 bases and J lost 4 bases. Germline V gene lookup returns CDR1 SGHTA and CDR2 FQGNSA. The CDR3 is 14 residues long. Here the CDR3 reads CASSPQGQGYEQYF. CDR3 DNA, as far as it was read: TGTGCCAGCAGCCCCCAGGGACAGGGATACGAG.

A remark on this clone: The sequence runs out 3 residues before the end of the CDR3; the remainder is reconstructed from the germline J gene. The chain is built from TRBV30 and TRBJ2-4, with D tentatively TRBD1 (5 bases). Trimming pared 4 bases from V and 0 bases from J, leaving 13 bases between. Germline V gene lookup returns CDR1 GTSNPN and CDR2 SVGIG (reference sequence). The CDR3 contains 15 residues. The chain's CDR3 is CAWMLKGLAKNIQYF. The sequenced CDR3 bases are TGTGCCTGGATGCTTAAGGGGTTAGCCAAAAACATT.

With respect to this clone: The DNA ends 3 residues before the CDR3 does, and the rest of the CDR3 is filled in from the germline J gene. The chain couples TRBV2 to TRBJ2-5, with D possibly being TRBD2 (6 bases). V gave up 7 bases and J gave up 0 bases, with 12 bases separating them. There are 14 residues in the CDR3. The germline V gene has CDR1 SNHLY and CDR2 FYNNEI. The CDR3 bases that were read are TGTGCCAGCAAGGTGAGGAGGGACCAAGAGACC. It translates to CASKVRRDQET. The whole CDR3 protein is CASKVRRDQETQYF.

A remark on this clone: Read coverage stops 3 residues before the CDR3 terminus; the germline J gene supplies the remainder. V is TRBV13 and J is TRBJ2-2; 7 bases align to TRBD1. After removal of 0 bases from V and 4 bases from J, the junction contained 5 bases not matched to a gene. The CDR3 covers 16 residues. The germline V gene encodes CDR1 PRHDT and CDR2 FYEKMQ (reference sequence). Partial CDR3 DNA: TGTGCCAGCAGCTTAGGAACAGGGGCCGGCACCGGGGAG. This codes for CASSLGTGAGTGE. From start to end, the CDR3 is CASSLGTGAGTGELFF.

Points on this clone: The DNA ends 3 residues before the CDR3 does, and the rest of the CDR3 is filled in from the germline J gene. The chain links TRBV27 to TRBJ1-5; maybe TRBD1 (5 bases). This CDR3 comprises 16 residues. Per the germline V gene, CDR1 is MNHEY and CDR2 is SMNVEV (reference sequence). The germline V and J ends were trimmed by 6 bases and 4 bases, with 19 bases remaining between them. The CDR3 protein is CASSRTPPILNQPQHF. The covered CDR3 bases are TGTGCCAGCAGCCGGACACCTCCTATCCTTAATCAGCCC.

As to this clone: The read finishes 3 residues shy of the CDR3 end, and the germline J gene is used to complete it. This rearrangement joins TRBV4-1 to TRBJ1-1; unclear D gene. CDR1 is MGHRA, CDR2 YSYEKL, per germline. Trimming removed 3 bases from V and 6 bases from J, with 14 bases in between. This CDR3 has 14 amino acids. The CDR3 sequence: CASSHGFGGPEAFF. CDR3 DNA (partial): TGCGCCAGCAGCCATGGATTTGGAGGGCCTGAA.

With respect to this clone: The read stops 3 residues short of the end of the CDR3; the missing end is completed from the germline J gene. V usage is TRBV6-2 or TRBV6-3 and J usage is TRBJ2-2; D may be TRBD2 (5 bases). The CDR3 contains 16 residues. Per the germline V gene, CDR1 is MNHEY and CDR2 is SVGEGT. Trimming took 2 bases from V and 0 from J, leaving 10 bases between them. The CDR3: CASSYGVATNTGELFF. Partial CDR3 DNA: TGTGCCAGCAGTTACGGGGTAGCGACGAACACCGGGGAG.

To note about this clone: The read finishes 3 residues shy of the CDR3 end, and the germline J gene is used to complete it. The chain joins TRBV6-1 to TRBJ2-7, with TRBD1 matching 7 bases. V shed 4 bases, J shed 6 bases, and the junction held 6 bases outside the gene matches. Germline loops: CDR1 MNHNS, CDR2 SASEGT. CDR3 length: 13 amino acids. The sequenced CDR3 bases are TGTGCCAGCAGTGCCGCCGACAGGGTCGAG. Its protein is CASSAADRVE. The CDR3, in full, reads CASSAADRVEQYF.

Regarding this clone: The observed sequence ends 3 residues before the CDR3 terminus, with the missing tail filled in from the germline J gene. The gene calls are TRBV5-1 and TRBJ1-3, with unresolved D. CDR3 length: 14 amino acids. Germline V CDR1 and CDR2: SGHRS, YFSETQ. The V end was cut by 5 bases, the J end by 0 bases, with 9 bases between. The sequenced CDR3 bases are TGCGCCAGCAGTGCGGGAGGCTCTGGAAACACC. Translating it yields CASSAGGSGNT. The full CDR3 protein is CASSAGGSGNTIYF.

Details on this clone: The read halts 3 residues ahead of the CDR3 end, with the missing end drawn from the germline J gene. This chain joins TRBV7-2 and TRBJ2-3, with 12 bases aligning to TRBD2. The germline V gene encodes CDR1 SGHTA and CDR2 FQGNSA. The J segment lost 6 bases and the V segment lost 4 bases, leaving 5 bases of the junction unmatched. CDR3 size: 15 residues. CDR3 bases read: TGTGCCAGCAGCTCTAGCGGGGGGGCGTTGGATACG. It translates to CASSSSGGALDT. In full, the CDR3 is CASSSSGGALDTQYF.

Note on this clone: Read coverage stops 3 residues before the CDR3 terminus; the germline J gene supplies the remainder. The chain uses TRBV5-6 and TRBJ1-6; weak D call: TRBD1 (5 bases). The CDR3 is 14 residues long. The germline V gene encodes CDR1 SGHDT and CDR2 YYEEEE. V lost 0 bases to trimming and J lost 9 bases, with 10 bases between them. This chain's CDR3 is CASSLADRGSPLHF. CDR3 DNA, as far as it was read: TGTGCCAGCAGCTTGGCCGATAGGGGTTCACCC.

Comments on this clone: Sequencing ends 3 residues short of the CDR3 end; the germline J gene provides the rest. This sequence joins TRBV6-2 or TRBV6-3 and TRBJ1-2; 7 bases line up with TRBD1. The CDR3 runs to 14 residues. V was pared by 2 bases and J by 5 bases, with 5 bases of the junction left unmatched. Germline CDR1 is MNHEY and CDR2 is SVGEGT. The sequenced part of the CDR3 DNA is TGTGCCAGCAGTTACGGGACAGACTTATATGGC. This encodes CASSYGTDLYG. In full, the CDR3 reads CASSYGTDLYGYTF.

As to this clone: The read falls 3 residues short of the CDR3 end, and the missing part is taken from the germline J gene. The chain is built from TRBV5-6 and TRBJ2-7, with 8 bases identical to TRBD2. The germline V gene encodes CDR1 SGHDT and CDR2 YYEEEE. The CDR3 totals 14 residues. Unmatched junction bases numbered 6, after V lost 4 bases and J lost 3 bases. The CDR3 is CASSPGGGLYEQYF. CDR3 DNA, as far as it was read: TGTGCCAGCAGCCCCGGGGGGGGGCTCTACGAG. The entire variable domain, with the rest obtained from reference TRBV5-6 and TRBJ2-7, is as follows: DAGVTQSPTHLIKTRGQQVTLRCSPKSGHDTVSWYQQALGQGPQFIFQYYEEEERQRGNFPDRFSGHQFPNYSSELNVNALLLGDSALYLCASSPGGGLYEQYFGPGTRLTVT.

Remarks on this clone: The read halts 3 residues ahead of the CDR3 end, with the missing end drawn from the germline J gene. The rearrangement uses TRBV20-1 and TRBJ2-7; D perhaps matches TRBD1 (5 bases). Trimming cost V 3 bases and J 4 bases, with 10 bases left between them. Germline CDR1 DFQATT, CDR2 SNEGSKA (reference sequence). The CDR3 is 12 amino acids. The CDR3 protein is CSASLTGYEQYF. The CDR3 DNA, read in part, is TGCAGTGCTAGCCTTACAGGTTACGAG.

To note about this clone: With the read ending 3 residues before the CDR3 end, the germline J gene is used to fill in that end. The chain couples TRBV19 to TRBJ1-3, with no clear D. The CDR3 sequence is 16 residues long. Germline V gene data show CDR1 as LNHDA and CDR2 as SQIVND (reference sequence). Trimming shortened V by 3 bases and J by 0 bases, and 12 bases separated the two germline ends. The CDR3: CASSMPGTSSGNTIYF. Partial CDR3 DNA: TGTGCCAGTAGTATGCCAGGAACGAGCTCTGGAAACACC.

The part of the CDR3 DNA that was read is TGCGCCAGTAGTAGCGGGGGGGCTACTCGGGAGACC. It yields the protein CASSSGGATRET. In full, the CDR3 is CASSSGGATRETQYF. This chain joins TRBV5-1 and TRBJ2-5, with 11 bases aligning to TRBD2. The read is 3 residues too short to cover the CDR3 end, so that end is filled in from the germline J gene. This CDR3 is 15 amino acids long. Germline assignment: CDR1 SGHRS and CDR2 YFSETQ. The ends lost 8 bases at V and 5 bases at J; junction bases unmatched: 11.

The CDR3 bases that were read are TGTGCCAGCAGCCCACAGCCGGGGACTAGATCCTACAATGAG. This gives the protein CASSPQPGTRSYNE. The CDR3 in its entirety is CASSPQPGTRSYNEQFF. The V gene is TRBV9, the J gene TRBJ2-1, with 8 bases lining up with TRBD2. The read ends 3 residues before the CDR3 terminus; that terminus is restored from the germline J gene. CDR1 is SGDLS and CDR2 is YYNGEE in the germline V gene. The CDR3 is 17 amino acids. Trimming removed 4 bases from V and 1 base from J; junction bases left unmatched: 10.

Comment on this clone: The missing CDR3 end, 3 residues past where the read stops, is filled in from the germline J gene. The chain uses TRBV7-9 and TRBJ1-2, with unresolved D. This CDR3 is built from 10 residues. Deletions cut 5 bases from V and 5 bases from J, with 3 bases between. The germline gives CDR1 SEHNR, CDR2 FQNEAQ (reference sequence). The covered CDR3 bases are TGTGCCAGCAGCACTTATGGC. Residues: CASSTYG. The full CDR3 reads CASSTYGYTF.

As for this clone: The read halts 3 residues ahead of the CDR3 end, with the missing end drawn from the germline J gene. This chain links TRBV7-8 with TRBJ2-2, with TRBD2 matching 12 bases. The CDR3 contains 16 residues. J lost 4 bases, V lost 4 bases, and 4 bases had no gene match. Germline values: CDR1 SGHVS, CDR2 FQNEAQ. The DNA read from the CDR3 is TGTGCCAGCAGCTCTAGCGGGGGGGTACCCACCGGGGAG. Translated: CASSSSGGVPTGE. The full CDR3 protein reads CASSSSGGVPTGELFF.

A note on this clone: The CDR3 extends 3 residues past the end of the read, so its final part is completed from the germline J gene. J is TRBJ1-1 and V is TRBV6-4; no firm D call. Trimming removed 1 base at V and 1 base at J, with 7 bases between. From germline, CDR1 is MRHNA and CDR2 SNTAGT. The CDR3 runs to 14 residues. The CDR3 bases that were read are TGTGCCAGCAGTGACTTTTCCAAGAACACTGAA. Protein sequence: CASSDFSKNTE. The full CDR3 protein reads CASSDFSKNTEAFF.

The CDR3 sequence: CSAREPGQGGETQYF. Partial CDR3 DNA: TGCAGTGCTAGAGAACCGGGACAGGGGGGGGAGACC. V is TRBV20-1 and J is TRBJ2-5; TRBD1 aligns across 11 bases. The CDR3 end lies 3 residues beyond the end of the read and is filled in from the germline J gene. CDR3 size: 15 residues. With V trimmed by 0 bases and J by 5 bases, 5 bases remained unmatched. Germline CDR1 and CDR2: DFQATT and SNEGSKA (reference sequence).

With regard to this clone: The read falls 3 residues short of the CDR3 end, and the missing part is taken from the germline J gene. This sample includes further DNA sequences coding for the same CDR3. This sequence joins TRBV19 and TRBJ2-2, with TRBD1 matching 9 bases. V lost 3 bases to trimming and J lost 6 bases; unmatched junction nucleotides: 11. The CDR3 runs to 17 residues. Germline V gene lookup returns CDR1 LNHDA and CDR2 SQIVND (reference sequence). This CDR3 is CASSILRDRVGSGELFF. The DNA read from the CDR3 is TGTGCCAGTAGTATTCTTCGGGACAGGGTAGGATCCGGGGAG.

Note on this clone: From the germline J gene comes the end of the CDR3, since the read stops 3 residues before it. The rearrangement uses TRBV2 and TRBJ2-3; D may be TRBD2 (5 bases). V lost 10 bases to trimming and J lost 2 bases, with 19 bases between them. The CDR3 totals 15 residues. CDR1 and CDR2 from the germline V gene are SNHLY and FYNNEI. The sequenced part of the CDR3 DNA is TGTGCCAATCTTCTCCAGCGGATGAACACAGATACG. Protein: CANLLQRMNTDT. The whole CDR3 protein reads CANLLQRMNTDTQYF.